These 25 T cell receptor beta chains originate from one sample sequenced in a study of blood T cell repertoires in COVID-19. Measured with immunoSEQ multiplex PCR; TCRdb has only the in-frame clones, and not every one. The sample has fewer than 600,000 clones; around nine tenths are singletons. Sequencing was performed on PBMCs or T cells enriched from blood (not recorded which). These TCRs come from a woman aged 40 to 55 who had recovered from COVID-19.

This clone was found a few times. The CDR3 region has the DNA TGTGCCAGCTCATCCCGGGACATGGAGGGCTACACCTTC. Its protein is CASSSRDMEGYTF. The chain couples TRBV18 to TRBJ1-2; D perhaps matches TRBD1 (6 bases). Per the germline V gene, CDR1 is KGHSH and CDR2 is LQKENI. The CDR3 has 13 amino acids. V lost 5 bases, J lost 8 bases, and 15 bases lay in between.

The J gene is TRBJ2-7, the V gene TRBV5-8, with D unresolved. Germline V gene data show CDR1 as SGHTS and CDR2 as YDEGEE. The CDR3 runs to 13 residues. Trimming took 1 base from V and 4 from J, leaving 9 bases between them. CDR3 in DNA: TGTGCCAGCAGCTTGACCAACCTATACGAGCAGTACTTC. This codes for CASSLTNLYEQYF.

V usage is TRBV2 and J usage is TRBJ1-4; 10 bases are a match to TRBD1. Germline assignment: CDR1 SNHLY and CDR2 FYNNEI. After removal of 5 bases from V and 0 bases from J, the junction contained 6 bases not matched to a gene. The CDR3 covers 17 residues. This CDR3 is CASSIRDRGSTNEKLFF. As DNA, the CDR3 is TGTGCCAGCAGTATCCGGGACAGGGGTTCAACTAATGAAAAACTGTTTTTT. Together with reference TRBV2 and TRBJ1-4, the CDR3 gives the full variable domain: EPEVTQTPSHQVTQMGQEVILRCVPISNHLYFYWYRQILGQKVEFLVSFYNNEISEKSEIFDDQFSVERPDGSNFTLKIRSTKLEDSAMYFCASSIRDRGSTNEKLFFGSGTQLSVL.

The chain combines TRBV21-1 with TRBJ2-7; the table's D gene call, TRBD2, was not cross checked with the DNA. TRBV21-1 corresponds to a pseudogene. This CDR3 is built from 16 residues. The CDR3 DNA sequence: TGTGCCAGCAGCAAAGCGCGCGGGAGGGCCAGGTACGAGCAGTACTTC. This sequence encodes CASSKARGRARYEQYF.

The chain recombines TRBV24-1 with TRBJ1-1, with D unresolved. The V end was cut by 9 bases, the J end by 1 base, with 11 bases between. The germline CDR1 and CDR2 sequences are KGHDR and SFDVKD. The CDR3 is 13 residues long. CDR3: CATRFAGNTEAFF. CDR3 nucleotides: TGTGCCACCCGATTCGCAGGGAACACTGAAGCTTTCTTT.

This clone has only one observation. The V and J genes are TRBV25-1 and TRBJ2-1; D is uncertain. The germline V and J ends were trimmed by 5 bases and 0 bases, with 8 bases remaining between them. Germline loops: CDR1 MGHDK, CDR2 SYGVNS. The CDR3 length is 14 residues. Written as DNA, the CDR3 is TGTGCCAGCAGTAGCGAGATCTCCTACAATGAGCAGTTCTTC. It translates to CASSSEISYNEQFF.

This chain links TRBV12-3 or TRBV12-4 with TRBJ2-1; 14 nucleotides align to TRBD2. The V gene end was trimmed by 9 bases and the J gene end by 6 bases; junction bases not matched to a gene: 1. This CDR3 comprises 13 residues. CDR3 residues: CASGTSGGNEQFF. The CDR3 region has the DNA TGTGCCAGTGGGACTAGCGGGGGCAATGAGCAGTTCTTC.

The chain links TRBV5-6 to TRBJ2-2, with a tentative D call TRBD1 (6 bases). V lost 6 bases and J 5 bases, leaving 17 bases between the germline ends. CDR1 SGHDT and CDR2 YYEEEE come from the germline V gene. The CDR3 consists of 15 residues. The CDR3 region is CASILQGADTGELFF. Here the CDR3 DNA reads TGTGCCAGCATCTTACAGGGAGCGGATACCGGGGAGCTGTTTTTT.

J is TRBJ2-1 and V is TRBV7-9; 8 nucleotides align to TRBD1. With V trimmed by 5 bases and J by 4 bases, 7 bases remained unmatched. The CDR3 sequence is 15 residues long. Germline CDR1 and CDR2: SEHNR and FQNEAQ (reference sequence). CDR3 region: CASSQRTGPYNEQFF. As DNA, the CDR3 is TGTGCCAGCAGCCAGAGGACAGGGCCATACAATGAGCAGTTCTTC.

This clone appeared a single time. Other DNA variants within this sample encode the same CDR3. The chain employs TRBV6-5 and TRBJ1-1; 9 bases are shared with TRBD1. The germline gives CDR1 MNHEY, CDR2 SVGAGI. After removal of 5 bases from V and 1 base from J, the junction contained 2 bases not matched to a gene. There are 14 residues in the CDR3. The DNA of the CDR3 is TGTGCCAGCAGTAAGACAGGGGGGAACACTGAAGCTTTCTTT. Protein product: CASSKTGGNTEAFF.

This clone was counted a single time. CDR3 protein: CASSLDRTTETQYF. As DNA, the CDR3 is TGTGCCAGCAGCTTAGATCGGACAACGGAGACCCAGTACTTC. The J gene is TRBJ2-5, the V gene TRBV11-3; a weak D match, TRBD1 (5 bases). The CDR3 totals 14 residues. The germline CDR1 and CDR2 sequences are SGHNT and YENEEA. The V end lost 0 bases, the J end lost 5 bases, and 10 bases lay between the germline ends.

This chain uses TRBV5-8 with TRBJ2-7, with 7 nucleotides matching TRBD1. V was pared by 4 bases and J by 6 bases, with 7 bases of the junction left unmatched. This CDR3 has 13 residues. Germline CDR1 and CDR2: SGHTS and YDEGEE. CDR3 nucleotides: TGTGCCAGCAGCCCACTAGACAGGGCCGAGCAGTACTTC. Its translation is CASSPLDRAEQYF.

The chain is built from TRBV7-6 and TRBJ2-7; 10 bases fit TRBD2. From germline, CDR1 is SGHVS and CDR2 FNYEAQ. After removal of 4 bases from V and 4 bases from J, the junction contained 13 bases not matched to a gene. The CDR3 runs 17 residues. The CDR3 reads CASSSSPPSGSEYEQYF. In nucleotides, the CDR3 is TGTGCCAGCAGCTCCTCCCCCCCTAGCGGGAGTGAGTACGAGCAGTACTTC. Combining the CDR3 with reference TRBV7-6 and TRBJ2-7 gives the whole variable domain GAGVSQSPRYKVTKRGQDVALRCDPISGHVSLYWYRQALGQGPEFLTYFNYEAQQDKSGLPNDRFSAERPEGSISTLTIQRTEQRDSAMYRCASSSSPPSGSEYEQYFGPGTRLTVT.

DNA for the CDR3: TGTGCCAGCAGCTTAGCACCGGGACAGAGAATTCACTACGAGCAGTACTTC. Translating gives CASSLAPGQRIHYEQYF. This chain uses TRBV11-2 with TRBJ2-7; 7 nucleotides agree with TRBD1. CDR1 and CDR2 from the germline V gene are SGHAT and FQNNGV. The CDR3 extends over 17 amino acids. V shed 1 base, J shed 3 bases, and the junction held 12 bases outside the gene matches.

This clone turned up a few times. This chain uses TRBV4-3 with TRBJ1-1, with TRBD1 as a possible D gene (5 bases). Per germline, CDR1 LGHNA and CDR2 YSLEER. With 0 bases removed from V and 4 bases from J, the gap between germline ends came to 12 bases. There are 15 residues in the CDR3. CDR3 coding DNA: TGCGCCAGCAGCCAAGATCGGGGGATCGTCACTGAAGCTTTCTTT. Its protein is CASSQDRGIVTEAFF.

J is TRBJ1-2 and V is TRBV24-1; TRBD1 aligns across 11 bases. The CDR3 length is 15 residues. Trimming cost V 2 bases and J 2 bases; bases outside gene matches: 0. Per germline, CDR1 KGHDR and CDR2 SFDVKD. CDR3 amino acids: CATSDWTGGNYGYTF. Written as DNA, the CDR3 is TGTGCCACCAGTGATTGGACAGGGGGCAACTATGGCTACACCTTC.

This clone was found once. The chain has TRBV5-1 and TRBJ2-7; 7 bases match TRBD2. The CDR3 has 14 amino acids. Unmatched junction bases numbered 12, after V lost 7 bases and J lost 5 bases. Germline loops: CDR1 SGHRS, CDR2 YFSETQ. This chain's CDR3 is CASSKNVAGDEQYF. Written as DNA, the CDR3 is TGCGCCAGCTCCAAAAATGTGGCGGGAGACGAGCAGTACTTC.

The rearrangement joins TRBV5-4 to TRBJ1-6; D not certain. The V end was cut by 4 bases, the J end by 2 bases, with 10 bases between. CDR1 and CDR2 from the germline V gene are SGHNT and YYREEE (reference sequence). The CDR3 has 15 amino acids. In DNA form, the CDR3 reads TGTGCCAGCAGCCCCGGAGAGGCCTATAATTCACCCCTCCACTTT. Translated: CASSPGEAYNSPLHF. Full variable domain (rest looked up from reference TRBV5-4 and TRBJ1-6): ETGVTQSPTHLIKTRGQQVTLRCSSQSGHNTVSWYQQALGQGPQFIFQYYREEENGRGNFPPRFSGLQFPNYSSELNVNALELDDSALYLCASSPGEAYNSPLHFGNGTRLTVT.

The chain employs TRBV7-2 and TRBJ1-3; no clear D gene. The V end lost 3 bases, the J end lost 0 bases, and 9 bases lay between the germline ends. The CDR3 has 15 residues. Germline values: CDR1 SGHTA, CDR2 FQGNSA. The CDR3 region has the DNA TGTGCCAGCAGCTTCAAGACTGGCTCTGGAAACACCATATATTTT. This encodes CASSFKTGSGNTIYF. Full variable domain (rest looked up from reference TRBV7-2 and TRBJ1-3): GAGVSQSPSNKVTEKGKDVELRCDPISGHTALYWYRQSLGQGLEFLIYFQGNSAPDKSGLPSDRFSAERTGGSVSTLTIQRTQQEDSAVYLCASSFKTGSGNTIYFGEGSWLTVV.

In this sample, this clone turned up a few times. The chain carries TRBV7-9 and TRBJ2-1, with TRBD2 matching over 8 bases. CDR3 size: 13 residues. Germline trimming cut 2 bases from V and 8 bases from J; bases unmatched to any gene: 2. Germline lookup yields CDR1 SEHNR and CDR2 FQNEAQ (reference sequence). CDR3: CASSLKREHEQFF. CDR3 DNA: TGTGCCAGCAGCTTAAAGCGGGAGCATGAGCAGTTCTTC.

The chain is built from TRBV5-1 and TRBJ1-5, with D perhaps TRBD1 (6 bases). The germline V gene encodes CDR1 SGHRS and CDR2 YFSETQ. The V end lost 4 bases, the J end lost 7 bases, and 18 bases lay between the germline ends. CDR3 length: 15 amino acids. The CDR3 is CASSPNTGTDQPQHF. DNA for the CDR3: TGCGCCAGCAGCCCGAACACAGGGACGGACCAGCCCCAGCATTTT.

CDR3 sequence: CASSPERPVDTSNYGYTF. The CDR3 DNA sequence: TGTGCCAGCTCACCAGAACGGCCAGTGGACACCTCTAACTATGGCTACACCTTC. The genes are TRBV18 and TRBJ1-2, with D perhaps matching TRBD1 (5 bases). Germline V gene lookup returns CDR1 KGHSH and CDR2 LQKENI. The ends were cut back, 2 bases at V and 0 bases at J, with 19 bases in the middle. The CDR3 totals 18 residues.

The chain combines TRBV7-6 with TRBJ2-1, with 15 bases fitting TRBD2. V lost 0 bases to trimming and J lost 14 bases; unmatched junction nucleotides: 5. The CDR3 sequence is 15 residues long. Per germline, CDR1 SGHVS and CDR2 FNYEAQ. CDR3 in amino acids: CASSLARTSGGGKFF. The CDR3 DNA reads TGTGCCAGCAGCTTAGCTAGGACTAGCGGGGGGGGTAAGTTCTTC.

The gene calls are TRBV5-4 and TRBJ2-7; 8 bases are a match to TRBD2. Looked up from germline, CDR1 is SGHNT and CDR2 is YYREEE (reference sequence). Trimming took 2 bases from V and 5 from J; bases not matched to a gene: 3. This CDR3 is built from 13 residues. In DNA, the CDR3 is TGTGCCAGCAGCTTCGGGAGGGACAACGAGCAGTACTTC. Its translation is CASSFGRDNEQYF. The entire variable domain, with the rest obtained from reference TRBV5-4 and TRBJ2-7, is as follows: ETGVTQSPTHLIKTRGQQVTLRCSSQSGHNTVSWYQQALGQGPQFIFQYYREEENGRGNFPPRFSGLQFPNYSSELNVNALELDDSALYLCASSFGRDNEQYFGPGTRLTVT.

The rearrangement links TRBV15 to TRBJ1-1, with 7 nucleotides matching TRBD1. There are 13 residues in the CDR3. From germline, CDR1 is LNHNV and CDR2 YYDKDF (reference sequence). V dropped 9 bases and J dropped 4; count of bases not matched to a gene: 8. The CDR3 DNA follows: TGTGCCACTCCATTGAGACAGGGCACTGAAGCTTTCTTT. Protein sequence: CATPLRQGTEAFF. The whole variable domain, filled in from reference TRBV15 and TRBJ1-1, reads DAMVIQNPRYQVTQFGKPVTLSCSQTLNHNVMYWYQQKSSQAPKLLFHYYDKDFNNEADTPDNFQSRRPNTSFCFLDIRSPGLGDTAMYLCATPLRQGTEAFFGQGTRLTVV.